Presented here are 31 T cell receptor beta chains from one specimen sequenced in a study of T-cell memory formation after mild COVID-19. One entry per CDR3 protein, called by TCRdb with MiXCR from the 5' RACE reads. The data hold 150,000 to 200,000 distinct CDR3 sequences, with 16% observed a single time. What was sequenced was PBMCs or a T cell subset sorted from them (not recorded which). The receptors were gathered from an adult woman who had mild COVID-19 (a few samples of this study predate the infection). Cell type and time point are not known.

This clonotype was seen more than once but under ten times. The V call is TRBV7-3, the J call TRBJ2-1; D not resolved. Germline V gene sequence: CDR1 SGHTA, CDR2 FQGTGA. The CDR3 loop spans 12 amino acids. V lost 5 bases to trimming and J lost 8 bases, with 10 bases between them. CDR3 sequence reads: CASSTPGDEQFF. CDR3 coding DNA: TGTGCCAGCAGCACCCCAGGTGATGAGCAGTTCTTC. Combining the CDR3 with reference TRBV7-3 and TRBJ2-1 gives the whole variable domain GAGVSQTPSNKVTEKGKYVELRCDPISGHTALYWYRQSLGQGPEFLIYFQGTGAADDSGLPNDRFFAVRPEGSVSTLKIQRTERGDSAVYLCASSTPGDEQFFGPGTRLTVL.

This clonotype was found a few times. The J gene is TRBJ2-2, the V gene TRBV6-1; 8 bases are a match to TRBD2. Germline V gene lookup returns CDR1 MNHNS and CDR2 SASEGT. V shed 11 bases and J 7 bases; nucleotides not matched to a gene: 9. The CDR3 has 13 amino acids. In DNA, the CDR3 is TGTGCCCGCGCGGGGGGAAGGGGCGGGGAGCTGTTTTTT. It codes for CARAGGRGGELFF.

This chain joins TRBV9 and TRBJ2-3; D may be TRBD2 (6 bases). Germline CDR1 SGDLS, CDR2 YYNGEE. The V and J ends lost 0 bases and 3 bases respectively, with 14 bases between them. The CDR3 is made up of 16 amino acids. The CDR3 DNA reads as TGTGCCAGCAGCGTAGGACGGGGGATGGGGACAGATACGCAGTATTTT. It codes for CASSVGRGMGTDTQYF. Drawing the rest from reference TRBV9 and TRBJ2-3, the complete variable domain is DSGVTQTPKHLITATGQRVTLRCSPRSGDLSVYWYQQSLDQGLQFLIQYYNGEERAKGNILERFSAQQFPDLHSELNLSSLELGDSALYFCASSVGRGMGTDTQYFGPGTRLTVL.

This sequence joins TRBV7-3 and TRBJ2-1, with 10 bases aligning to TRBD2. The CDR3 loop spans 15 amino acids. With 5 bases clipped from V and 6 bases from J, the junction kept 7 bases outside the gene matches. Germline values: CDR1 SGHTA, CDR2 FQGTGA. The CDR3 region is CASSLSGRGGNEQFF. The CDR3 DNA follows: TGTGCCAGCAGCCTGAGCGGGAGGGGTGGCAATGAGCAGTTCTTC.

The chain uses TRBV4-2 and TRBJ2-1; 9 nucleotides match TRBD2. This CDR3 region has 17 residues. Germline lookup yields CDR1 LGHNA and CDR2 YNFKEQ. V dropped 6 bases and J dropped 4; count of bases not matched to a gene: 13. The CDR3 here is CASRQEISGSSYNEQFF. For the CDR3, the DNA is TGTGCCAGCAGACAGGAGATTAGCGGGAGCTCGTACAATGAGCAGTTCTTC.

There are a few counts of this clonotype. The CDR3 bases are TGCGCCAGCAGCCCTGGGGCGGAAGCCTACGAGCAGTACTTC. Amino acid sequence: CASSPGAEAYEQYF. The chain recombines TRBV5-1 with TRBJ2-7, with a weak D call TRBD1 (5 bases). Germline values: CDR1 SGHRS, CDR2 YFSETQ. V dropped 4 bases and J dropped 2 bases, with 13 bases sitting between them. The CDR3 extends over 14 amino acids.

This clonotype has ten or more counts. Sequence at one end of the junction differs from germline and may be a read error. V usage is TRBV5-1 and J usage is TRBJ2-1, with no clear D. The CDR3 runs to 13 residues. Germline CDR1 SGHRS, CDR2 YFSETQ. The CDR3 DNA sequence: TGTGCCAGCAGCTTAGGCTCCTACAATGAGCAGTTCTTC. Amino acids: CASSLGSYNEQFF.

The V call is TRBV5-1, the J call TRBJ2-7, with 7 bases identical to TRBD1. The V gene end was trimmed by 4 bases and the J gene end by 2 bases; junction bases not matched to a gene: 9. Germline lookup yields CDR1 SGHRS and CDR2 YFSETQ. The CDR3 runs to 15 residues. The CDR3: CASSLAGGQAYEQYF. The CDR3 nucleotides are TGCGCCAGCAGCCTGGCAGGGGGACAAGCCTACGAGCAGTACTTC.

V usage is TRBV7-2 and J usage is TRBJ2-1, with D unclear. Germline V gene sequence: CDR1 SGHTA, CDR2 FQGNSA. The CDR3 contains 14 residues. Trimming pared 1 base from V and 7 bases from J, leaving 11 bases between. This CDR3 is CASSLGRRANEQFF. The CDR3 DNA reads as TGTGCCAGCAGCTTAGGTCGACGAGCTAATGAGCAGTTCTTC.

The V gene is TRBV5-1, the J gene TRBJ1-1; TRBD1 is a possible D gene (5 bases). The CDR3 runs 13 residues. V was cut by 1 base and J by 7 bases, with 11 bases left in between. Germline V gene sequence: CDR1 SGHRS, CDR2 YFSETQ. The CDR3 spells CASSLSQGGEAFF. The CDR3 coding sequence is TGCGCCAGCAGCTTGTCTCAGGGAGGTGAAGCTTTCTTT.

This clonotype appeared a few times. The chain is built from TRBV7-3 and TRBJ2-1; tentatively, D is TRBD2 (6 bases). The CDR3 covers 13 residues. Per the germline V gene, CDR1 is SGHTA and CDR2 is FQGTGA. The V gene lost 5 bases and the J gene lost 7 bases, with 12 bases spanning the gap. CDR3 region: CASSATTSNEQFF. DNA for the CDR3: TGTGCCAGCAGCGCGACGACTAGTAATGAGCAGTTCTTC. The full variable domain, completed using reference TRBV7-3 and TRBJ2-1, is GAGVSQTPSNKVTEKGKYVELRCDPISGHTALYWYRQSLGQGPEFLIYFQGTGAADDSGLPNDRFFAVRPEGSVSTLKIQRTERGDSAVYLCASSATTSNEQFFGPGTRLTVL.

This clonotype showed up just a few times. The chain is built from TRBV7-6 and TRBJ2-3; TRBD2 agrees at 9 bases. The CDR3 is 18 residues long. J lost 2 bases, V lost 5 bases, and 14 bases had no gene match. CDR1 and CDR2 (germline): SGHVS, FNYEAQ. CDR3 in amino acids: CASSPAGIAGAHTDTQYF. In DNA form, the CDR3 reads TGTGCCAGCAGCCCCGCCGGGATAGCGGGGGCCCACACAGATACGCAGTATTTT. The entire variable domain, with the rest obtained from reference TRBV7-6 and TRBJ2-3, is as follows: GAGVSQSPRYKVTKRGQDVALRCDPISGHVSLYWYRQALGQGPEFLTYFNYEAQQDKSGLPNDRFSAERPEGSISTLTIQRTEQRDSAMYRCASSPAGIAGAHTDTQYFGPGTRLTVL.

In its sample, this clonotype was seen a few times. This chain joins TRBV6-2 or TRBV6-3 and TRBJ2-2, with D tentatively TRBD2 (5 bases). The CDR3 loop spans 14 amino acids. Germline loops: CDR1 MNHEY, CDR2 SVGEGT. The V and J ends lost 7 bases and 0 bases respectively, with 9 bases between them. The CDR3 DNA reads TGTGCCAGCACGGGGTCGGCGAACACCGGGGAGCTGTTTTTT. This translates into CASTGSANTGELFF.

The J gene is TRBJ1-1, the V gene TRBV7-2; D gene uncertain. Between the trimmed V and J ends, which lost 3 bases and 0 bases, there was a span of 11 bases. The CDR3 has 15 amino acids. The germline V gene encodes CDR1 SGHTA and CDR2 FQGNSA. The CDR3 DNA reads as TGTGCCAGCAGCTTGGCTGGGGTTTTGAACACTGAAGCTTTCTTT. As protein: CASSLAGVLNTEAFF.

This clonotype was seen more than once but under ten times. This chain joins TRBV6-6 and TRBJ2-7, with no clear D. Germline V gene data show CDR1 as MNHNY and CDR2 as SVGAGI (reference sequence). This CDR3 comprises 15 residues. Trimming removed 2 bases from V and 0 bases from J, with 11 bases in between. The CDR3 is CASSYRQKSSYEQYF. CDR3 in DNA: TGTGCCAGCAGTTACAGGCAGAAAAGCTCCTACGAGCAGTACTTC.

CDR3 residues: CASSFGPGGVYTGELFF. CDR3 bases: TGCGCCAGCAGCTTTGGGCCAGGGGGAGTGTACACCGGGGAGCTGTTTTTT. This sequence joins TRBV5-1 and TRBJ2-2; 7 nucleotides match TRBD1. V shed 2 bases, J shed 3 bases, and the junction held 10 bases outside the gene matches. The CDR3 sequence is 17 residues long. The germline V gene has CDR1 SGHRS and CDR2 YFSETQ.

The chain employs TRBV12-3 or TRBV12-4 and TRBJ2-3; D uncertain. The CDR3 runs 12 residues. The V end was cut by 4 bases, the J end by 8 bases, with 10 bases between. DNA of the CDR3: TGTGCCAGCAGTTGGAGCCCGGGTACGCAGTATTTT. Translation gives CASSWSPGTQYF.

The V call is TRBV4-2, the J call TRBJ1-1; 7 nucleotides match TRBD1. V shed 4 bases and J 4 bases; nucleotides not matched to a gene: 9. CDR1 LGHNA and CDR2 YNFKEQ come from the germline V gene. The CDR3 extends over 15 amino acids. CDR3 sequence (DNA): TGTGCCAGCAGCCTCGCCGACAGGGACTTCACTGAAGCTTTCTTT. This encodes CASSLADRDFTEAFF.

The chain recombines TRBV6-1 with TRBJ2-7, with TRBD2 matching over 7 bases. With 0 bases clipped from V and 6 bases from J, the junction kept 8 bases outside the gene matches. Germline CDR1 is MNHNS and CDR2 is SASEGT. The CDR3 consists of 15 residues. The CDR3 here is CASSEASQRGSEQYF. The CDR3 DNA is TGTGCCAGCAGTGAAGCGTCGCAGCGGGGTTCCGAGCAGTACTTC.

This chain links TRBV7-3 with TRBJ2-3; 14 nucleotides align to TRBD2. This CDR3 contains 14 residues. Germline assignment: CDR1 SGHTA and CDR2 FQGTGA. The V gene end was trimmed by 11 bases and the J gene end by 1 base; junction bases not matched to a gene: 2. DNA of the CDR3: TGTGCCTCGGGACTAGCGGGGGGCACAGATACGCAGTATTTT. Protein sequence: CASGLAGGTDTQYF.

The chain links TRBV20-1 to TRBJ2-3, with TRBD2 matching 9 bases. The CDR3 loop spans 14 amino acids. The germline gives CDR1 DFQATT, CDR2 SNEGSKA (reference sequence). V lost 1 base, J lost 2 bases, and 1 base stayed unmatched. The CDR3 region is CSARGTSVTDTQYF. CDR3 bases: TGCAGTGCTAGAGGGACTAGCGTCACAGATACGCAGTATTTT.

The rearrangement links TRBV5-1 to TRBJ2-7; D is unclear. Trimming removed 4 bases at V and 2 bases at J, with 10 bases between. The CDR3 runs 13 residues. In germline, CDR1 is SGHRS, CDR2 YFSETQ. The CDR3 coding sequence is TGCGCCAGCAGCCCTCCTGCCCCCTACGAGCAGTACTTC. It encodes CASSPPAPYEQYF. Using reference TRBV5-1 and TRBJ2-7 for the parts outside the CDR3, the full variable domain is KAGVTQTPRYLIKTRGQQVTLSCSPISGHRSVSWYQQTPGQGLQFLFEYFSETQRNKGNFPGRFSGRQFSNSRSEMNVSTLELGDSALYLCASSPPAPYEQYFGPGTRLTVT.

This clonotype has only a few counts. The rearrangement uses TRBV18 and TRBJ2-7; 7 nucleotides match TRBD1. V lost 5 bases and J lost 2; bases outside the gene matches: 6. Germline CDR1 KGHSH, CDR2 LQKENI. The CDR3 loop spans 14 amino acids. This CDR3 reads CASSIRQGPYEQYF. The CDR3 coding sequence is TGTGCCAGCTCAATCCGACAGGGCCCCTACGAGCAGTACTTC.

The chain couples TRBV2 to TRBJ2-3; no reliable D call. V dropped 4 bases and J dropped 1 base, with 12 bases sitting between them. Germline lookup yields CDR1 SNHLY and CDR2 FYNNEI. This CDR3 region has 15 residues. CDR3 amino acids: CASSVKGFRTDTQYF. The DNA for the CDR3 is TGTGCCAGCAGTGTCAAGGGATTTCGCACAGATACGCAGTATTTT.

This clonotype was seen only a few times. The gene calls are TRBV7-8 and TRBJ1-1, with 7 bases matching TRBD1. The length of the CDR3 is 19 residues. V trimming: 5 bases; J trimming: 1 base; junction bases outside the gene matches: 19. Germline V CDR1 and CDR2: SGHVS, FQNEAQ. The CDR3 loop reads CASSPPPYRDRRKNTEAFF. In nucleotides, the CDR3 is TGTGCCAGCAGCCCACCTCCTTACCGGGACAGACGGAAGAACACTGAAGCTTTCTTT.

This clonotype turned up a few times. The chain is built from TRBV7-6 and TRBJ2-5; D is possibly TRBD1 (5 bases). This CDR3 comprises 16 residues. Trimming removed 4 bases at V and 4 bases at J, with 19 bases between. Germline values: CDR1 SGHVS, CDR2 FNYEAQ. The CDR3 sequence is CASSSQPIRGGETQYF. CDR3 DNA: TGTGCCAGCAGCTCTCAACCGATAAGGGGCGGAGAGACCCAGTACTTC.

This clonotype has only a few counts. This chain links TRBV29-1 with TRBJ1-1; possibly TRBD1 for D (5 bases). The germline V and J ends were trimmed by 2 bases and 1 base, with 11 bases remaining between them. Germline CDR1 and CDR2: SQVTM and ANQGSEA. The CDR3 consists of 14 residues. The CDR3 is CSVERYGANTEAFF. CDR3 sequence (DNA): TGCAGCGTTGAAAGATACGGGGCGAACACTGAAGCTTTCTTT. Full variable domain (rest looked up from reference TRBV29-1 and TRBJ1-1): SAVISQKPSRDICQRGTSLTIQCQVDSQVTMMFWYRQQPGQSLTLIATANQGSEATYESGFVIDKFPISRPNLTFSTLTVSNMSPEDSSIYLCSVERYGANTEAFFGQGTRLTVV.

This clonotype was seen only a few times. The chain combines TRBV7-9 with TRBJ2-3; D not resolved. There are 12 residues in the CDR3. V was cut by 5 bases and J by 7 bases, with 10 bases left in between. Per germline, CDR1 SEHNR and CDR2 FQNEAQ (reference sequence). The CDR3 DNA follows: TGTGCCAGCAGCCCCCCTTCGTATACGCAGTATTTT. This sequence encodes CASSPPSYTQYF.

This chain uses TRBV2 with TRBJ1-2; 7 bases align to TRBD1. This CDR3 has 13 amino acids. Trimming took 7 bases from V and 1 from J; bases not matched to a gene: 3. Per the germline V gene, CDR1 is SNHLY and CDR2 is FYNNEI. The CDR3 region has the DNA TGTGCCAGCAAAGGACAGGTTAACTATGGCTACACCTTC. Translating gives CASKGQVNYGYTF.

To note about this clonotype: One end of the junction fails to match germline, which may point to a read error. The V and J genes are TRBV12-3 or TRBV12-4 and TRBJ2-7, with 10 nucleotides matching TRBD2. The CDR3 totals 14 residues. The DNA of the CDR3 is TGTGCCAGCAGTTACAGCGGGAGGGCCAACGAGAAGTACTTC. Translation gives CASSYSGRANEKYF.

This clonotype was seen only a few times. The chain couples TRBV12-3 or TRBV12-4 to TRBJ1-2; TRBD1 matches at 10 bases. The CDR3 runs 16 residues. With 5 bases clipped from V and 1 base from J, the junction kept 7 bases outside the gene matches. The CDR3 is CASSARDRGFNYGYTF. DNA for the CDR3: TGTGCCAGCAGTGCTCGGGACAGGGGTTTTAACTATGGCTACACCTTC.